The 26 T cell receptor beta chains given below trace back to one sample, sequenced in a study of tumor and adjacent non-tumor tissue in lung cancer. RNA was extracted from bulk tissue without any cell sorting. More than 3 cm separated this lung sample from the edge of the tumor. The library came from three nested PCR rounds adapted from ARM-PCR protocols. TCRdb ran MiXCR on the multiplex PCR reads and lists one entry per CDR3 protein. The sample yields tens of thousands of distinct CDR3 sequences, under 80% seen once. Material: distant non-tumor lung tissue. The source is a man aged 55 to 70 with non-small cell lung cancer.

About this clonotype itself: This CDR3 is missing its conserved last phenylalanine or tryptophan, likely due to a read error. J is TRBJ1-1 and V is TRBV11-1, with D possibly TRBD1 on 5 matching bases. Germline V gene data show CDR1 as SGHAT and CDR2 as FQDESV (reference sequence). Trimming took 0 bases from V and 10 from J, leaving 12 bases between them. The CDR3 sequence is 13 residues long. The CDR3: CASSLAPGPGAFL. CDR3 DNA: TGTGCCAGCAGCTTAGCGCCGGGGCCTGGAGCTTTCCTT.

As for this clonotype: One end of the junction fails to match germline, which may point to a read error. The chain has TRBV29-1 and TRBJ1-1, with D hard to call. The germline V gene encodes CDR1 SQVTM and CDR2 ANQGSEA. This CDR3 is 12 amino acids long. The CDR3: CSVEAWNTVAFF. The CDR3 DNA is TGCAGCGTTGAGGCATGGAACACTGTAGCTTTCTTT.

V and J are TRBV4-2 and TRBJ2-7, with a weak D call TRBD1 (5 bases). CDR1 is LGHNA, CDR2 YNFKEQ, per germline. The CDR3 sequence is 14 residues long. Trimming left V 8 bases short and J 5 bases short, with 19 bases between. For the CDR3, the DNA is TGTGCCAGCGGCCCTACAAGGGGTAGGGACGAGCAGTACTTC. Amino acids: CASGPTRGRDEQYF.

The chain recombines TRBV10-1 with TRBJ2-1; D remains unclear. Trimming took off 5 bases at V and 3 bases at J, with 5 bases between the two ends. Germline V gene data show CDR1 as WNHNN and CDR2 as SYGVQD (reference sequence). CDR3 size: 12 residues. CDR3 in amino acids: CASSPDYNEQFF. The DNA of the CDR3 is TGCGCCAGCAGTCCAGACTACAATGAGCAGTTCTTC.

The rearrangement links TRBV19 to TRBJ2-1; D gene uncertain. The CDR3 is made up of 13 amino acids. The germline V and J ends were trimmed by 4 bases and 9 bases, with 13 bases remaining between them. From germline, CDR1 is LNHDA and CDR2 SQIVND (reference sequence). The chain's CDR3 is CASSNQWASEQFF. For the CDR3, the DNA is TGTGCCAGTAGTAACCAATGGGCCAGTGAGCAGTTCTTC.

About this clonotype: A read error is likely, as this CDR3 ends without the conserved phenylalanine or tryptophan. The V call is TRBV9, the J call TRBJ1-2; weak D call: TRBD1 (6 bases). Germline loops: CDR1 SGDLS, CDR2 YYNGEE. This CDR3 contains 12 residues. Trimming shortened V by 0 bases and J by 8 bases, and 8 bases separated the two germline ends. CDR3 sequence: CASSVGQAGYTL. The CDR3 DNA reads TGTGCCAGCAGCGTAGGACAGGCGGGCTACACCTTA.

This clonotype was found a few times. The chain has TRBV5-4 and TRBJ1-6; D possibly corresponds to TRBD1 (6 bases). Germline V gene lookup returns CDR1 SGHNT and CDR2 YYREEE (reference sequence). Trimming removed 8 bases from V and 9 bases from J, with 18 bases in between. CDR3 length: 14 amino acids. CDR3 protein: CASGIQGRISPLHF. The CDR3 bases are TGTGCCAGTGGCATACAGGGCCGGATTTCACCCCTCCACTTT.

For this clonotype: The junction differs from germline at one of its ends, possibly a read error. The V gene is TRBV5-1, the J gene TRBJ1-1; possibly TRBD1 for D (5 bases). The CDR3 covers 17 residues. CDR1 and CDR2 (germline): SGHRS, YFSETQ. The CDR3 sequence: CASSFRTAGRGNTEAFF. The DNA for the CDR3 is TGCGCCAGCAGCTTCAGGACCGCCGGGCGGGGGAACACTGAGGCTTTCTTT.

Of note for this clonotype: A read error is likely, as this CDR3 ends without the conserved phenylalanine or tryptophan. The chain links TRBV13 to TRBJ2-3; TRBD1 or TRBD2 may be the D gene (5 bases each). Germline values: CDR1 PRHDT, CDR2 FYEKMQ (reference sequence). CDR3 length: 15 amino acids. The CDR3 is CGSSIARQNTDTQYL. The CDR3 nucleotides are TGTGGCAGCAGCATAGCGAGACAGAACACAGATACGCAGTATCTT.

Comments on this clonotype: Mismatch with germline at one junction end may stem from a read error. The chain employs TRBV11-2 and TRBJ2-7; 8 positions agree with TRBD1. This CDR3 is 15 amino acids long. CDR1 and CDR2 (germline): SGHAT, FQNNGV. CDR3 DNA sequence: TGTGCCAGCAACCCCCCGGGGCAGGGGGCTCGGGAGCAGTATTTC. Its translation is CASNPPGQGAREQYF.

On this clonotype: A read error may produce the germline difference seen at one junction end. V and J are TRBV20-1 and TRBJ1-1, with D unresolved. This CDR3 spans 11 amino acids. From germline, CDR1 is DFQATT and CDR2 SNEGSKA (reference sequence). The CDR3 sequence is CSVGGNAEAFF. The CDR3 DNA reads TGCAGTGTTGGAGGGAACGCTGAAGCTTTCTTT.

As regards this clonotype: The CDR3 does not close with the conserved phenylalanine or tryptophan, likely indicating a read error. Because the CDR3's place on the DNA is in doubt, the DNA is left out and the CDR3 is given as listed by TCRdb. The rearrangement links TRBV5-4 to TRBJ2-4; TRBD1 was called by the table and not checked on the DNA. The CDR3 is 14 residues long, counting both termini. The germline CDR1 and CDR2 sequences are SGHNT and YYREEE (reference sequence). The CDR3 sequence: CASSLAGTGGILYS.

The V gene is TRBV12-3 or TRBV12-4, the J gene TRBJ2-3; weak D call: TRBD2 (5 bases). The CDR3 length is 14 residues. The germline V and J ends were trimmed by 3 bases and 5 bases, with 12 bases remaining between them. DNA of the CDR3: TGTGCCAGCAGTTTCCTCCTACTAGTAGATACGCAGTATTTT. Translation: CASSFLLLVDTQYF.

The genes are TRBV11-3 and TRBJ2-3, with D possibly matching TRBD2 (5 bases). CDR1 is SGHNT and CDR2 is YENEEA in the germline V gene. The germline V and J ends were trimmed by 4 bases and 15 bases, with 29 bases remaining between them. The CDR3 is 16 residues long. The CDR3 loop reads CASSSWLADSTHTRYF. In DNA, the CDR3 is TGTGCCAGCAGCTCCTGGCTAGCAGATAGCACACATACGCGTTATTTT. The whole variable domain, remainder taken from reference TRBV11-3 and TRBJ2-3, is EAGVVQSPRYKIIEKKQPVAFWCNPISGHNTLYWYLQNLGQGPELLIRYENEEAVDDSQLPKDRFSAERLKGVDSTLKIQPAELGDSAVYLCASSSWLADSTHTRYFGPGTRLTVL.

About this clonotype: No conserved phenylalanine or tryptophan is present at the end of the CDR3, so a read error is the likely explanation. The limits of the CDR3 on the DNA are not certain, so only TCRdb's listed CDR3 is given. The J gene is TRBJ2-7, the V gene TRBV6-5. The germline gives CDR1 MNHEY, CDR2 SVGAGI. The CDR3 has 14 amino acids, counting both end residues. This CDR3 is CASSYYGVPYEQHL.

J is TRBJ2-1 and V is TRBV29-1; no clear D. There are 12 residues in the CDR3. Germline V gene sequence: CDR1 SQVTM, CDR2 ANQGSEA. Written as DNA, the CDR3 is TGCAGTGTAAAATATGCGGACAATGAGCAGTTCTTC. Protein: CSVKYADNEQFF.

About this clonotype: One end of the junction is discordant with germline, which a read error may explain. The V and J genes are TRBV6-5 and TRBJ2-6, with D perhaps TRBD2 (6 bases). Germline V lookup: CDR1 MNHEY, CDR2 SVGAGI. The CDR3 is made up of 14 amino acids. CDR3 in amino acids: CAISGPSGANVLTF. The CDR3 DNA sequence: TGTGCCATCAGCGGGCCATCTGGGGCCAATGTCCTGACTTTC.

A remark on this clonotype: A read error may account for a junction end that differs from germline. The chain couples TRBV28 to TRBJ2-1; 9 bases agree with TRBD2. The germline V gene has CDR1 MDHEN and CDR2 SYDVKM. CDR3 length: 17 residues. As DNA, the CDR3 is TGTGCTAGCAGTTACAGGGCGGGACTAGCAGAATACAATGAGCAGTTCTTC. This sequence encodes CASSYRAGLAEYNEQFF.

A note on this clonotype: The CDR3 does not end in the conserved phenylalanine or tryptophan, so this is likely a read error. CDR3 DNA sequence: TGTGCCACCCCCGGACTCGATGGTGGAAAACTGTTTGTT. Translating gives CATPGLDGGKLFV. The chain has TRBV6-1 and TRBJ1-4; D is uncertain. Per the germline V gene, CDR1 is MNHNS and CDR2 is SASEGT. Trimming removed 10 bases from V and 10 bases from J, with 19 bases in between. This CDR3 is 13 amino acids long.

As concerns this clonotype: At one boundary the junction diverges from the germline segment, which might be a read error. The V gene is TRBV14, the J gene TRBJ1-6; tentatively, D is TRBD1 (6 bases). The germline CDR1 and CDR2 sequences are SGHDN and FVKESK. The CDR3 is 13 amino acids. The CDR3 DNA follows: TGTGCCAGCAGGCAAGGGGGATCTTTAAGCACTCACTTT. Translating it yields CASRQGGSLSTHF.

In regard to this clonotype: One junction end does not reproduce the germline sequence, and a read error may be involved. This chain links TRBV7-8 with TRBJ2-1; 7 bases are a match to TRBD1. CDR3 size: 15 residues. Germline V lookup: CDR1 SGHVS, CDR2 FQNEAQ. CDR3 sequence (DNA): TGTGCCATCAGCTTAGAGAGGGACAGCTACAATGAGCAGTTCTTC. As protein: CAISLERDSYNEQFF.

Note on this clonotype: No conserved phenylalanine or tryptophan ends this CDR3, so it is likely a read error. The CDR3 is CASNYARGIHYEQFI. CDR3 sequence (DNA): TGTGCCAGCAATTACGCGAGGGGGATTCACTATGAGCAGTTCATC. V is TRBV6-5 and J is TRBJ2-1; TRBD1 might be the D (6 bases). The CDR3 length is 15 residues. Germline V gene lookup returns CDR1 MNHEY and CDR2 SVGAGI.

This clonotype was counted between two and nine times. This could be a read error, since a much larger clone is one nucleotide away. The CDR3 DNA is TGTGCCAGTCAAAGGGGACACCAGGGCAATCAGCCCCAGCATTTT. Amino acids: CASQRGHQGNQPQHF. V gene TRBV19 combines with J gene TRBJ1-5; a weak D match, TRBD1 (6 bases). The germline V and J ends were trimmed by 8 bases and 2 bases, with 16 bases remaining between them. The CDR3 totals 15 residues. The germline V gene encodes CDR1 LNHDA and CDR2 SQIVND (reference sequence).

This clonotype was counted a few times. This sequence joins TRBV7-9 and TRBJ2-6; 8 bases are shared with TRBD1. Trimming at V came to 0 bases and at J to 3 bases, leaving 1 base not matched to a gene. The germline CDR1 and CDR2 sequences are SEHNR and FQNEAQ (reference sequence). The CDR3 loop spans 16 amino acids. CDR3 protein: CASSLATGDGANVLTF. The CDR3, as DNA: TGTGCCAGCAGCTTAGCGACAGGGGATGGGGCCAACGTCCTGACTTTC.

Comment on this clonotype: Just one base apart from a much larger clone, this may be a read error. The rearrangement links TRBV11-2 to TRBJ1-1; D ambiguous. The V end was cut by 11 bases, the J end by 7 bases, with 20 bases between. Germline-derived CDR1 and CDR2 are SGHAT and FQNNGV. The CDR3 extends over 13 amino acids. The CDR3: CACHDGPGGEAFF. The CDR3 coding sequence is TGTGCCTGTCATGACGGTCCAGGAGGTGAAGCTTTCTTT. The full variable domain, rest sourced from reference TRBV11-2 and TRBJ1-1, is EAGVAQSPRYKIIEKRQSVAFWCNPISGHATLYWYQQILGQGPKLLIQFQNNGVVDDSQLPKDRFSAERLKGVDSTLKIQPAKLEDSAVYLCACHDGPGGEAFFGQGTRLTVV.

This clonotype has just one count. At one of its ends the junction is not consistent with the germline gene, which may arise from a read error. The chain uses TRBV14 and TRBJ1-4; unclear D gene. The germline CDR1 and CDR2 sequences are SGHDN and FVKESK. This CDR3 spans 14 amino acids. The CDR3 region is CANSREGLDGKLFF. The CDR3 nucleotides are TGTGCCAACAGCCGTGAGGGATTGGATGGAAAACTGTTTTTT.